The clone carrying this TCR beta chain was seen ten or more times. Its antigen is not known. TCRdb independently ran MiXCR on the 5' RACE reads; one entry per CDR3 protein. Of about 220,000 distinct CDR3 sequences listed, less than 3.5% are singletons. These data originate in a study of T cells after yellow fever vaccination. Study at large: It was SMART-Seq v4 Ultra Low Input that prepared the fractions with low cell numbers.

V lost 5 bases and J lost 4, with 12 bases in between. CDR3 length: 13 amino acids. The germline V gene has CDR1 MNHEY and CDR2 SVGAGI. Findings and limits, study-wide: A weaker secondary response peaked on day 5, the primary on day 15. A large majority of primary-vaccination clones showed up again after the booster (about 96% CD4, approximately 90% CD8). There was a small share of clonotypes that showed up in both the CD4 and CD8 compartments.

The source was CD4+ T cells sorted from PBMCs, collected 10 days after the yellow fever booster vaccination. The V gene is TRBV6-5, the J gene TRBJ2-7; maybe TRBD1 (6 bases). This receptor was identified in a man younger than 30 who received the YFV17D yellow fever vaccine. CDR3 nucleotide sequence: TGTGCCAGCAGTCCCCCTGGACAGTACGAGCAGTACTTC. Translated: CASSPPGQYEQYF.